This is a list of T cell receptor beta chains from one sample in a study of Graves' ophthalmopathy and Graves' hyperthyroidism. One entry per CDR3 protein results from TCRdb running MiXCR on the multiplex PCR reads. The sample has about 500,000 distinct CDR3 sequences; roughly 14% are singletons. Material: blood. Receptors were obtained from a woman in her twenties or thirties with Graves' ophthalmopathy. The CDR3 runs from the conserved cysteine through the conserved F or W. The D gene is left open where the match is weak. A clone size is listed for some rows: how often the clone was seen (once, few, many), or a class if it is expanded.

>TRBV6-5|TRBJ2-7|TRBD2|many
TGTGCCAGCAGTACCAGCGGGGGCGAGAGCCACGAGCAGTACTTC
CASSTSGGESHEQYF
>TRBV5-1|TRBJ1-1|TRBD1|many
TGCGCCAGCAGCGAGCTGACAGGGCGAAGGAACACTGAAGCTTTCTTT
CASSELTGRRNTEAFF
>TRBV4-3|TRBJ2-2|TRBD1|NA
TGCGCCAGCAGGACATTGGACAGGGACACCGGGGAGCTGTTTTTT
CASRTLDRDTGELFF
>TRBV18|TRBJ1-2|TRBD1|many
TGTGCCAGCAGCCCACAGGGGAACTATGGCTACACCTTC
CASSPQGNYGYTF
>TRBV10-3|TRBJ2-2|NA|many
TGTGCCATCGGGGGACTGGGGGCGAACACCGGGGAGCTGTTTTTT
CAIGGLGANTGELFF
>TRBV6-1|TRBJ1-1|NA|many
TGTGCCAGCAGTGAAAGAGTAGGGGGGACTGAAGCTTTCTTT
CASSERVGGTEAFF
>TRBV6-5|TRBJ2-5|NA|NA
TGTGCCAGCAGTTATGTCGGCTCCCAAGAGACCCAGTACTTC
CASSYVGSQETQYF
>TRBV5-1|TRBJ2-3|TRBD2|few
TGCGCCAGCAGCTTGGGACTAGCCGTCCAGGATACGCAGTATTTT
CASSLGLAVQDTQYF
>TRBV7-7|TRBJ1-1|NA|many
TGTGCTAGCAGCACTCACCAGGGATGGGACACTGAAGCTTTCTTT
CASSTHQGWDTEAFF
>TRBV5-1|TRBJ1-2|NA|NA
TGCGCCAGCAGCTTGGAGGCAGTTCCTCCTGGCTACACCTTC
CASSLEAVPPGYTF
>TRBV6-1|TRBJ2-2|TRBD1|many
TGTGCCAGGGGGGGACAGGGAGAAACCGGGGAGCTGTTTTTT
CARGGQGETGELFF
>TRBV18|TRBJ1-5|TRBD1|NA
TGTGCCAGCTCAACTGCTTCGACAGGGACTAGCAATCAGCCCCAGCATTTT
CASSTASTGTSNQPQHF
>TRBV28|TRBJ1-1|NA|many
TGTGCCAGCACCATCCCTGGGTGGACTGAAGCTTTCTTT
CASTIPGWTEAFF
>TRBV6-1|TRBJ1-6|NA|many
TGTGCCAGCAGTACGGGCAATAATTCACCCCTCCACTTT
CASSTGNNSPLHF
>TRBV27|TRBJ2-7|NA|NA
TGTGCCAGCAGTCGAGGGAACTACGAGCAGTACTTC
CASSRGNYEQYF
>TRBV6-5|TRBJ2-7|NA|NA
TGTGCCAGCAGTTACGGGTCCTCCGAGCAGTGCTTC
CASSYGSSEQCF
>TRBV12-3/TRBV12-4|TRBJ1-5|NA|many
TGTGCCAGCAGACCCGAGACTTTTAGCAATCAGCCCCAGCATTTT
CASRPETFSNQPQHF
>TRBV12-3/TRBV12-4|TRBJ1-1|NA|many
TGTGCCAGCAGCCCAGGGTTTGCTGAAGCTTTCTTT
CASSPGFAEAFF
>TRBV20-1|TRBJ2-6|NA|many
TGCAGTGCTGGTGACCGGAGCTCTGGGGCCAACGTCCTGACTTTC
CSAGDRSSGANVLTF
>TRBV28|TRBJ1-6|TRBD1|NA
TGTGCCAGCAGCACACCAGGGGGGGGCAATTCACCCCTCCACTTT
CASSTPGGGNSPLHF
>TRBV6-1|TRBJ2-7|TRBD2|NA
TGTGCCAGCACCGGCGGACTAGCGGGACGGCAGCAGTACTTC
CASTGGLAGRQQYF
>TRBV28|TRBJ1-2|NA|many
TGTGCCAGCAGTTTAGCGGCCGTACCAGATCCCTATGGCTACACCTTC
CASSLAAVPDPYGYTF
>TRBV25-1|TRBJ2-7|TRBD1|many
TGTGCCAGCAGTGAGGTGCAAAGGACAGGGATACACGAGCAGTACTTC
CASSEVQRTGIHEQYF
>TRBV6-1|TRBJ2-5|TRBD2|few
TGTGCCAGCAGTGAAACCCAAGCGGGCGGGGGGACTAAAGAGACCCAGTACTTC
CASSETQAGGGTKETQYF
>TRBV12-3/TRBV12-4|TRBJ1-1|NA|NA
TGTGCCAGCAGCATAGTTGGGCGGAACACTGAAGCTTTCTTT
CASSIVGRNTEAFF
>TRBV11-2|TRBJ2-7|NA|many
TGTGCCAGCAGCTTAGATCAGGAACGATCCTACGAGCAGTACTTC
CASSLDQERSYEQYF
>TRBV20-1|TRBJ1-1|NA|many
TGCAGTGCTATGGGGGGGCGCGTGACTGAAGCTTTCTTT
CSAMGGRVTEAFF
>TRBV7-8|TRBJ2-5|NA|NA
TGTGCCAGCAGCTTTAGTAGCGGCCAAGAGACCCAGTACTTC
CASSFSSGQETQYF
>TRBV6-5|TRBJ1-5|NA|many
TGTGCCAGCAGAAAGAACATAGCCTTGAACCAGCCCCAGCATTTT
CASRKNIALNQPQHF
>TRBV11-3|TRBJ2-7|TRBD1|many
TGTGCCAGCAGCCCCACCGGACAGGGCTCCTACGAGCAGTACTTC
CASSPTGQGSYEQYF
>TRBV28|TRBJ2-6|TRBD1|many
TGTGCCAGCAGTTCCCGACAGGGTATAGGAGGGGCCAACGTCCTGACTTTC
CASSSRQGIGGANVLTF
>TRBV11-2|TRBJ2-7|NA|NA
TGTGCCAGCAGCTTCCCGGCTGATGGTAGCGACTCCTACGAGCAGTACTTC
CASSFPADGSDSYEQYF
>TRBV7-8|TRBJ2-7|TRBD2|NA
TGTGCCAGCAGCATCCCGGGAGGGCCGGGCTACGAGCAGTACTTC
CASSIPGGPGYEQYF
>TRBV6-1|TRBJ1-1|NA|many
TGTGCCAGCAGGCCTTTCGATAGACGGATGAACACTGAAGCTTTCTTT
CASRPFDRRMNTEAFF
>TRBV20-1|TRBJ1-6|NA|NA
TGCAGTGCTAGAGATCAGCGGGGGGGAAATTCACCCCTCCACTTT
CSARDQRGGNSPLHF
>TRBV29-1|TRBJ2-5|NA|many
TGCAGCGTTGTTCCCAGGTTGGTGGAGACCCAGTACTTC
CSVVPRLVETQYF
>TRBV6-5|TRBJ1-5|NA|many
TGTGCCAGCAGTTACGTGGGTATAGGCAATCAGCCCCAGCATTTT
CASSYVGIGNQPQHF
>TRBV30|TRBJ2-2|TRBD1|few
TGTGCCTGGATCGACAGGGGGCTGAACACCGGGGAGCTGTTTTTT
CAWIDRGLNTGELFF
>TRBV30|TRBJ1-2|NA|many
TGTGCCTGGAGTGCAGGAAACTATGGCTACACCTTC
CAWSAGNYGYTF
>TRBV7-3|TRBJ2-7|NA|many
TGTGCCAGCAGCTTGAGCGGTGAGGCCCTGTACGAGCAGTACTTC
CASSLSGEALYEQYF
>TRBV18|TRBJ2-7|TRBD2|many
TGTGCCAGCTCACCACTCGGGGGGGCGCCCTACGAGCAGTACTTC
CASSPLGGAPYEQYF
>TRBV7-2|TRBJ1-3|NA|many
TGTGCCAGCAGCTTCCCCCGTAACTCTGGAAACACCATATATTTT
CASSFPRNSGNTIYF
>TRBV6-5|TRBJ1-5|NA|many
TGTGCCAGCAGTTCAGGGCCCTATAGCAATCAGCCCCAGCATTTT
CASSSGPYSNQPQHF
>TRBV5-6|TRBJ1-2|NA|NA
TGTGCCAGCAGCTTGTTGGCAGGGGCAGATTCTCATGGCTACACCTTC
CASSLLAGADSHGYTF
>TRBV12-3/TRBV12-4|TRBJ2-5|TRBD2|NA
TGTGCCAGCAGGGAAGGACTAGCGGGAGGAGAGACCCAGTACTTC
CASREGLAGGETQYF
>TRBV12-3/TRBV12-4|TRBJ1-5|TRBD1|many
TGTGCCAGCAGTTTAGGGTATGGCAGGGGGGATCAGCCCCAGCATTTT
CASSLGYGRGDQPQHF
>TRBV28|TRBJ2-5|NA|many
TGTGCCAGCAGTTTATCGGGATCCTCAGTAGAGACCCAGTACTTC
CASSLSGSSVETQYF
>TRBV6-6|TRBJ2-7|NA|many
TGTGCCAGCAGGACCGGACCGGTGGAGCAGTACTTC
CASRTGPVEQYF
>TRBV10-1|TRBJ1-1|NA|NA
TGCGCCATCAGAGATAGGGAGAGCACTGAAGCTTTCTTT
CAIRDRESTEAFF
>TRBV5-1|TRBJ1-2|NA|few
TGCGCCAGCAGCTTGGCCGATCCGGGGAAGTATGGCTACACCTTC
CASSLADPGKYGYTF
>TRBV20-1|TRBJ1-5|NA|few
TGCAGTGCTAGATCGGGGCCTAATCAGCCCCAGCATTTT
CSARSGPNQPQHF
>TRBV5-1|TRBJ2-5|TRBD2|NA
TGCGCCAGCAGCAAATTAGCGGGAGGGCCGGACCAAGAGACCCAGTACTTC
CASSKLAGGPDQETQYF
>TRBV15|TRBJ1-1|NA|many
TGTGCCACCAGCGGTATGAGAAAAACTGAAGCTTTCTTT
CATSGMRKTEAFF
>TRBV12-3/TRBV12-4|TRBJ1-1|NA|many
TGCGCCAGCAGCCATAAGAACACTGAAGCTTTCTTT
CASSHKNTEAFF
>TRBV5-1|TRBJ1-1|TRBD1|many
TGCGCCAGCAGCTTGGGCGACAGGGGTCGGGCTTTCTTT
CASSLGDRGRAFF
>TRBV6-1|TRBJ2-7|NA|many
TGTGCCAGCAGTCCGGGACACCCGGAGGAGCAGTACTTC
CASSPGHPEEQYF
>TRBV6-1|TRBJ2-5|NA|many
TGTGCCAGCAGTGCACCCACAGGGTTCCAAGAGACCCAGTACTTC
CASSAPTGFQETQYF